The entry that follows covers one TCR beta chain sequence. Its antigen remains unknown. Germline V gene sequence: CDR1 MNHEY, CDR2 SVGAGI. With 3 bases removed from V and 1 base from J, the gap between germline ends came to 15 bases. The CDR3 spans 16 residues. This entry is derived from a study of shared clonotypes between healthy human individuals. Study-level results: Clonotype sharing among the donors was expected to vary with sequencing depth. Rarefaction analysis demonstrated incomplete sorted-subset sequencing notwithstanding large depth. Only blood underwent sampling, and tissue repertoires likely differ.

The assay was immunoSEQ multiplex PCR, and TCRdb's table has in-frame clones only and misses some. Among a few million clones, roughly 95% were seen once, and the ten largest hold roughly 0.13%. The sequenced sample consisted of naive CD4+ T cells sorted from blood. Subset meaning: CD45RA+ positively selected. This chain connects TRBV6-5 to TRBJ1-2; weak D call: TRBD1 (5 bases). This clonotype was obtained from a man younger than 30 in good health. CDR3 loop: CASSYLQSGLNYGYTF. The CDR3, as DNA: TGTGCCAGCAGTTATTTACAGTCAGGGCTTAACTATGGCTACACCTTC.